Listed here are 22 T cell receptor beta chains from one sample, sequenced in a study of T cells in Graves' hyperthyroidism and ophthalmopathy. The CDR3 regions of TCR beta were amplified from RNA transcripts. First-round RT-PCR of the TCR CDR3 relied on the HTBI primer set. Each CDR3 protein gets one entry after TCRdb re-called the multiplex PCR reads with MiXCR. The sample yields 350,000 or so distinct CDR3 sequences, 15% to 20% seen once. The sequenced sample was blood. These receptors were collected from a woman in her forties or fifties with Graves' hyperthyroidism.

This clonotype was found once. The J gene is TRBJ2-3, the V gene TRBV7-9, with 7 bases fitting TRBD1. The CDR3 length is 13 residues. Per germline, CDR1 SEHNR and CDR2 FQNEAQ (reference sequence). The junction had 1 base not matched to a gene; V was cut back by 3 bases and J by 4 bases. The CDR3 loop is CASSLGQSDTQYF. The CDR3 DNA reads as TGTGCCAGCAGCTTGGGACAGTCAGATACGCAGTATTTT.

This clonotype was found a few times. This rearrangement joins TRBV27 to TRBJ1-2, with 9 bases fitting TRBD1. After removal of 4 bases from V and 4 bases from J, the junction contained 4 bases not matched to a gene. The germline gives CDR1 MNHEY, CDR2 SMNVEV (reference sequence). This CDR3 has 14 amino acids. The CDR3 DNA is TGTGCCAGCAGTTCAACAGGGGGCGGCTATGGCTACACCTTC. Translation: CASSSTGGGYGYTF.

This clonotype was detected ten times or more. This chain uses TRBV3-1 with TRBJ1-2; D gene uncertain. Germline lookup yields CDR1 LGHDT and CDR2 YNNKEL (reference sequence). The CDR3 has 13 residues. V was trimmed by 5 bases and J by 7 bases, leaving 14 bases between them. CDR3 coding DNA: TGTGCCAGCAGCGAATTGGACCTGCGTGGCTACACCTTC. Translated, it gives CASSELDLRGYTF.

The sample holds a few counts of this clonotype. The chain couples TRBV9 to TRBJ2-1; 7 bases are a match to TRBD2. Per germline, CDR1 SGDLS and CDR2 YYNGEE. J was trimmed by 6 bases and V by 3 bases; bases with no gene match: 0. The length of the CDR3 is 12 residues. CDR3 protein: CASSGLANEQFF. CDR3 DNA: TGTGCCAGCAGCGGACTAGCCAATGAGCAGTTCTTC.

There are a few counts of this clonotype. The chain has TRBV5-1 and TRBJ1-6, with D perhaps TRBD1 (6 bases). Looked up from germline, CDR1 is SGHRS and CDR2 is YFSETQ. The CDR3 length is 13 residues. Trimming shortened V by 7 bases and J by 7 bases, and 12 bases separated the two germline ends. In DNA form, the CDR3 reads TGCGCCAGCCGTGGGACATCGAATTCACCCCTCCACTTT. This encodes CASRGTSNSPLHF.

This clonotype was seen only a few times. The V gene is TRBV28, the J gene TRBJ1-3; 8 nucleotides agree with TRBD1. CDR3 length equals 15 residues. CDR1 is MDHEN and CDR2 is SYDVKM in the germline V gene. V was pared by 5 bases and J by 4 bases, with 7 bases of the junction left unmatched. The CDR3 loop is CASSEYTGGGNTIYF. As DNA, the CDR3 is TGTGCCAGCAGTGAATACACAGGGGGAGGAAACACCATATATTTT.

The rearrangement uses TRBV5-8 and TRBJ2-2; D tentatively reads TRBD1 or TRBD2 (7 bases each). This CDR3 contains 17 residues. The V gene's germline CDR1 is SGHTS and CDR2 YDEGEE. Trimming left V 4 bases short and J 4 bases short, with 20 bases between. DNA for the CDR3: TGTGCCAGCAGCCCAGGGGGGGGGCGCGTAAGCACCGGGGAGCTGTTTTTT. It codes for CASSPGGGRVSTGELFF.

This clonotype was seen a few times. The chain employs TRBV18 and TRBJ2-1; 7 bases map to TRBD2. The CDR3 has 14 amino acids. Germline trimming cut 8 bases from V and 3 bases from J; bases unmatched to any gene: 7. CDR1 and CDR2 from the germline V gene are KGHSH and LQKENI. The CDR3 is CASRSGDYYNEQFF. CDR3 nucleotide sequence: TGTGCCAGCCGCTCGGGGGACTACTACAATGAGCAGTTCTTC.

This rearrangement joins TRBV4-1 to TRBJ2-6, with 12 bases fitting TRBD2. This CDR3 has 18 residues. Germline CDR1 reads MGHRA; CDR2 reads YSYEKL. Trimming at V came to 4 bases and at J to 2 bases, leaving 6 bases not matched to a gene. In nucleotides, the CDR3 is TGCGCCAGCAGCCCTCTAGCGGGAGGGCCGGCTGGGGCCAACGTCCTGACTTTC. Translated, it gives CASSPLAGGPAGANVLTF.

There are a few counts of this clonotype. The chain combines TRBV5-1 with TRBJ1-6; D is undetermined. Germline CDR1 SGHRS, CDR2 YFSETQ. The ends were cut back, 2 bases at V and 6 bases at J, with 12 bases in the middle. The CDR3 totals 15 residues. CDR3 sequence reads: CASSLRGDGNSPLHF. In nucleotides, the CDR3 is TGCGCCAGCAGCTTACGGGGAGATGGTAATTCACCCCTCCACTTT.

This clonotype was picked up a small number of times. V and J are TRBV27 and TRBJ2-1; 8 positions agree with TRBD2. Germline CDR1 MNHEY, CDR2 SMNVEV (reference sequence). The CDR3 contains 13 residues. Unmatched junction bases numbered 4, after V lost 6 bases and J lost 6 bases. CDR3 nucleotides: TGTGCCAGCAGATTGACTAGCGTCAATGAGCAGTTCTTC. Protein sequence: CASRLTSVNEQFF.

The table lists this clonotype with many counts. The chain joins TRBV20-1 to TRBJ1-1, with TRBD1 as a possible D gene (5 bases). This CDR3 region has 14 residues. Germline V lookup: CDR1 DFQATT, CDR2 SNEGSKA (reference sequence). V was trimmed by 1 base and J by 5 bases, leaving 14 bases between them. The CDR3 nucleotides are TGCAGTGCTAGAGTGGCACAGGTCGGGACTGAAGCTTTCTTT. It specifies CSARVAQVGTEAFF.

The V call is TRBV29-1, the J call TRBJ2-3, with no clear D. This CDR3 is 12 amino acids long. Germline V CDR1 and CDR2: SQVTM, ANQGSEA. Trimming cost V 4 bases and J 4 bases, with 9 bases left between them. The CDR3 region is CSVVGSADTQYF. DNA of the CDR3: TGCAGCGTTGTTGGATCCGCAGATACGCAGTATTTT.

The chain recombines TRBV5-1 with TRBJ2-3, with 10 bases fitting TRBD2. Germline V lookup: CDR1 SGHRS, CDR2 YFSETQ. V shed 1 base, J shed 5 bases, and the junction held 4 bases outside the gene matches. The CDR3 has 15 residues. CDR3 nucleotide sequence: TGCGCCAGCAGCTTGAGACTAGCGGGCGGAGATACGCAGTATTTT. This gives the protein CASSLRLAGGDTQYF. Full variable domain (rest looked up from reference TRBV5-1 and TRBJ2-3): KAGVTQTPRYLIKTRGQQVTLSCSPISGHRSVSWYQQTPGQGLQFLFEYFSETQRNKGNFPGRFSGRQFSNSRSEMNVSTLELGDSALYLCASSLRLAGGDTQYFGPGTRLTVL.

This clonotype was found a few times. The rearrangement joins TRBV28 to TRBJ1-1; tentatively, D is TRBD1 (6 bases). CDR3 length: 13 amino acids. The germline gives CDR1 MDHEN, CDR2 SYDVKM. Between the trimmed V and J ends, which lost 11 bases and 1 base, there was a span of 14 bases. The CDR3 region has the DNA TGTGCCTGGGGGGGGGCTCGGAACACTGAAGCTTTCTTT. Encoded protein: CAWGGARNTEAFF.

This chain joins TRBV28 and TRBJ2-7; TRBD2 aligns across 11 bases. This CDR3 has 15 amino acids. The germline CDR1 and CDR2 sequences are MDHEN and SYDVKM. V lost 6 bases to trimming and J lost 3 bases; unmatched junction nucleotides: 7. The CDR3: CASSLLAGGYYEQYF. The DNA of the CDR3 is TGTGCCAGCAGCCTTTTAGCGGGAGGGTACTACGAGCAGTACTTC.

This clonotype has at least ten counts. The chain joins TRBV10-2 to TRBJ1-2; D remains unclear. The CDR3 is 14 residues long. Germline CDR1 and CDR2: WSHSY and SAAADI. The V and J ends lost 2 bases and 4 bases respectively, with 11 bases between them. This CDR3 reads CASSELNLPYGYTF. CDR3 coding DNA: TGCGCCAGCAGTGAGCTGAACCTACCCTATGGCTACACCTTC.

V and J are TRBV6-2 or TRBV6-3 and TRBJ1-1; D gene unclear. Trimming stripped 2 bases from V and 5 bases from J, with 9 bases between. CDR1 and CDR2 (germline): MNHEY, SVGEGT. This CDR3 region has 13 residues. CDR3 coding DNA: TGTGCCAGCAGTTACAAAGGAGGAACTGAAGCTTTCTTT. It codes for CASSYKGGTEAFF.

This clonotype appeared a few times. The gene calls are TRBV20-1 and TRBJ2-5, with TRBD2 identical over 9 bases. Germline assignment: CDR1 DFQATT and CDR2 SNEGSKA (reference sequence). The V gene end was trimmed by 6 bases and the J gene end by 5 bases; junction bases not matched to a gene: 16. This CDR3 is built from 16 residues. CDR3 protein: CSAHPLASGVTETQYF. The CDR3 nucleotides are TGCAGTGCACATCCCCTGGCTAGCGGGGTTACTGAGACCCAGTACTTC.

This chain links TRBV10-2 with TRBJ1-6; D unclear. The germline gives CDR1 WSHSY, CDR2 SAAADI. The V gene lost 2 bases and the J gene lost 10 bases, with 9 bases spanning the gap. The CDR3 is 13 residues long. The CDR3: CASSEVGRSPLHF. For the CDR3, the DNA is TGCGCCAGCAGTGAGGTGGGGAGATCACCCCTCCACTTT.

This clonotype turned up a few times. The J gene is TRBJ2-2, the V gene TRBV7-2; D may be TRBD2 (5 bases). The CDR3 runs to 20 residues. Trimming stripped 5 bases from V and 13 bases from J, with 38 bases between. Germline V gives CDR1 SGHTA, CDR2 FQGNSA. In DNA form, the CDR3 reads TGTGCCAGCAGCCAGGCTCTAAGGTCCCTCAGTGGGTTACACCGGGGAGCGCTGTTTTTT. It specifies CASSQALRSLSGLHRGALFF. The full variable domain, completed using reference TRBV7-2 and TRBJ2-2, is GAGVSQSPSNKVTEKGKDVELRCDPISGHTALYWYRQSLGQGLEFLIYFQGNSAPDKSGLPSDRFSAERTGGSVSTLTIQRTQQEDSAVYLCASSQALRSLSGLHRGALFFGEGSRLTVL.

This clonotype has ten or more counts. The chain is built from TRBV20-1 and TRBJ2-1; 9 bases align to TRBD2. The CDR3 length is 15 residues. CDR1 is DFQATT, CDR2 SNEGSKA, per germline (reference sequence). V trimming: 6 bases; J trimming: 2 bases; junction bases outside the gene matches: 8. DNA of the CDR3: TGCAGTGCCTTTGAGGGCGGGAGGGCCTACAATGAGCAGTTCTTC. It specifies CSAFEGGRAYNEQFF.